The 28 T cell receptor beta chains below were found in one sample sequenced in a study of OX40 agonist ivuxolimab in advanced cancers. Profiled with immunoSEQ multiplex PCR; TCRdb holds only in-frame clones, not every one. The sample holds fewer than 65,000 clones, 88% seen once. The sequences come from CD4+ or CD8+ T cells sorted from blood, collected in a trial of the OX40 agonist ivuxolimab. Receptor source: an adult with an advanced solid tumor such as melanoma, head and neck, liver or kidney cancer.

The chain carries TRBV25-1 and TRBJ2-2; 11 bases match TRBD2. This CDR3 region has 15 residues. The germline V gene encodes CDR1 MGHDK and CDR2 SYGVNS. V lost 6 bases to trimming and J lost 7 bases; unmatched junction nucleotides: 7. The CDR3 loop reads CASSEPGTSGGELFF. The CDR3, as DNA: TGTGCCAGCAGCGAGCCTGGGACTAGCGGCGGGGAGCTGTTTTTT.

The CDR3 is CASSLIVDNYGYTF. CDR3 in DNA: TGTGCCAGCAGTTTAATAGTGGATAACTATGGCTACACCTTC. V and J are TRBV28 and TRBJ1-2; D call uncertain. The CDR3 loop spans 14 amino acids. Germline V lookup: CDR1 MDHEN, CDR2 SYDVKM. With 2 bases removed from V and 1 base from J, the gap between germline ends came to 8 bases.

V and J are TRBV7-3 and TRBJ2-3; D uncertain. CDR3 size: 13 residues. V gave up 2 bases and J gave up 4 bases, with 7 bases separating them. Germline values: CDR1 SGHTA, CDR2 FQGTGA. DNA for the CDR3: TGTGCCAGCAGCTTAGGTCCGCCAGATACGCAGTATTTT. Encoded protein: CASSLGPPDTQYF.

This clone was detected once. The CDR3 loop is CASSGAGSEAFF. CDR3 nucleotide sequence: TGCGCCAGCAGTGGGGCGGGGTCTGAAGCTTTCTTT. V is TRBV10-2 and J is TRBJ1-1; no clear D gene. Trimming took off 4 bases at V and 6 bases at J, with 9 bases between the two ends. Germline V gene sequence: CDR1 WSHSY, CDR2 SAAADI. The CDR3 runs 12 residues.

With respect to this clone: Sequence at one end of the junction differs from germline and may be a read error. This chain joins TRBV15 and TRBJ2-3; no firm D call. The CDR3 loop spans 14 amino acids. Germline-derived CDR1 and CDR2 are LNHNV and YYDKDF (reference sequence). CDR3 in DNA: TGTGCCACCAGCAGAGTTGCGCGCACGGATACGCAGTATTTT. Its translation: CATSRVARTDTQYF.

The chain uses TRBV5-1 and TRBJ2-3; no clear D gene. The germline V gene has CDR1 SGHRS and CDR2 YFSETQ. This CDR3 comprises 13 residues. Trimming removed 3 bases at V and 1 base at J, with 6 bases between. CDR3 coding DNA: TGCGCCAGCAGCTATGGGGGCACAGATACGCAGTATTTT. It encodes CASSYGGTDTQYF.

This chain connects TRBV28 to TRBJ1-2; 8 bases are a match to TRBD1. The germline gives CDR1 MDHEN, CDR2 SYDVKM. The CDR3 totals 16 residues. The V gene end was trimmed by 6 bases and the J gene end by 4 bases; junction bases not matched to a gene: 13. This CDR3 is CASRVSWTGNGYGYTF. CDR3 sequence (DNA): TGTGCCAGCAGAGTTTCCTGGACAGGGAATGGCTATGGCTACACCTTC.

This chain connects TRBV25-1 to TRBJ1-4; D not certain. Germline CDR1 MGHDK, CDR2 SYGVNS. Trimming left V 4 bases short and J 7 bases short, with 7 bases between. The CDR3 loop spans 12 amino acids. The CDR3 sequence: CASSVLGEKLFF. The CDR3 DNA is TGTGCCAGCAGTGTTTTGGGTGAAAAACTGTTTTTT.

CDR3 region: CASSHQGRVLGGYTF. CDR3 in DNA: TGCGCCAGCAGTCACCAGGGTCGGGTTTTGGGTGGCTACACCTTC. The chain couples TRBV23-1 to TRBJ1-2; TRBD1 might be the D (5 bases). TRBV23-1 is filed as an ORF, its function uncertain. V was cut by 3 bases and J by 7 bases, with 18 bases left in between. CDR3 length equals 15 residues.

The rearrangement links TRBV11-1 to TRBJ2-5; D is unclear. The J call is doubtful: the DNA matches TRBJ2-7 better. CDR1 is SGHAT, CDR2 FQDESV, per germline (reference sequence). CDR3 length: 13 residues. As DNA, the CDR3 is TGTGCCAGCAGCCTTCGAGTAGACGGCGAGCAGTACTTC. This codes for CASSLRVDGEQYF.

This clone occurred a few times. The chain links TRBV13 to TRBJ1-3; weak D call: TRBD1 (6 bases). This CDR3 has 16 amino acids. Germline CDR1 reads PRHDT; CDR2 reads FYEKMQ (reference sequence). V lost 2 bases to trimming and J lost 0 bases, with 11 bases between them. The CDR3 spells CASSLRQGRSGNTIYF. CDR3 sequence (DNA): TGTGCCAGCAGCTTACGGCAGGGGCGCTCTGGAAACACCATATATTTT.

In nucleotides, the CDR3 is TGTGCCAGCAGGAAAATTACTCCGAACACTGAAGCTTTCTTT. It specifies CASRKITPNTEAFF. The V call is TRBV27, the J call TRBJ1-1; D gene ambiguous. V lost 6 bases to trimming and J lost 1 base, with 12 bases between them. Germline CDR1 MNHEY, CDR2 SMNVEV (reference sequence). This CDR3 region has 14 residues.

Notes on this clone: Germline is not matched at one junction end, which may reflect a read error. The chain recombines TRBV6-1 with TRBJ1-2; no reliable D call. The CDR3 totals 10 residues. Germline assignment: CDR1 MNHNS and CDR2 SASEGT. The CDR3: CASSESWSAF. DNA for the CDR3: TGTGCCAGCAGTGAGTCTTGGAGCGCCTTC.

Only a few counts were recorded for this clone. The V and J genes are TRBV5-1 and TRBJ2-2; perhaps TRBD1 as D (6 bases). The CDR3 contains 14 residues. Germline CDR1 SGHRS, CDR2 YFSETQ. The ends were cut back, 9 bases at V and 3 bases at J, with 15 bases in the middle. This CDR3 reads CATRKGDYTGELFF. The DNA for the CDR3 is TGCGCCACCCGAAAGGGGGATTACACCGGGGAGCTGTTTTTT.

In this sample, this clone turned up a few times. J is TRBJ2-1 and V is TRBV4-1, with 8 positions matching TRBD2. The CDR3 is made up of 16 amino acids. Germline V gene sequence: CDR1 MGHRA, CDR2 YSYEKL. With V trimmed by 1 base and J by 6 bases, 8 bases remained unmatched. CDR3 in DNA: TGCGCCAGCAGCCAAGCCCCGAGGGCGGGAGGCAATGAGCAGTTCTTC. This translates into CASSQAPRAGGNEQFF.

The V gene is TRBV7-9, the J gene TRBJ2-7; D call uncertain. The ends were cut back, 1 base at V and 0 bases at J, with 10 bases in the middle. The CDR3 consists of 15 residues. The germline V gene has CDR1 SEHNR and CDR2 FQNEAQ (reference sequence). Written as DNA, the CDR3 is TGTGCCAGCAGCTTAGGCGGCTACTCCTCCTACGAGCAGTACTTC. Encoded protein: CASSLGGYSSYEQYF. Together with reference TRBV7-9 and TRBJ2-7, the CDR3 gives the full variable domain: DTGVSQNPRHKITKRGQNVTFRCDPISEHNRLYWYRQTLGQGPEFLTYFQNEAQLEKSRLLSDRFSAERPKGSFSTLEIQRTEQGDSAMYLCASSLGGYSSYEQYFGPGTRLTVT.

The genes are TRBV11-2 and TRBJ1-2; 11 nucleotides line up with TRBD1. The V gene end was trimmed by 5 bases and the J gene end by 7 bases; junction bases not matched to a gene: 9. The CDR3 runs to 15 residues. Per the germline V gene, CDR1 is SGHAT and CDR2 is FQNNGV. CDR3 sequence: CASSKGGQGAGGYTF. As DNA, the CDR3 is TGTGCCAGCAGCAAAGGAGGACAGGGGGCTGGTGGCTACACCTTC.

The chain recombines TRBV19 with TRBJ2-7; 9 bases align to TRBD1. This CDR3 has 13 residues. Germline values: CDR1 LNHDA, CDR2 SQIVND (reference sequence). Trimming cost V 5 bases and J 12 bases; bases outside gene matches: 11. The CDR3 bases are TGTGCCAGTAGTGCCACGGGACAGGGCGGGTGGTACTTC. As protein: CASSATGQGGWYF.

The chain combines TRBV5-1 with TRBJ2-2; D unresolved. This CDR3 has 16 residues. The germline V gene encodes CDR1 SGHRS and CDR2 YFSETQ. V was pared by 0 bases and J by 8 bases, with 17 bases between. As DNA, the CDR3 is TGCGCCAGCAGCTTGGAAGGGTCCGTCACTAAGGGGGAGCTGTTTTTT. Its protein product is CASSLEGSVTKGELFF.

The V gene is TRBV30, the J gene TRBJ2-2, with TRBD2 matching 13 bases. The trim removed 2 bases at V and 6 bases at J, leaving 3 bases unmatched. Per germline, CDR1 GTSNPN and CDR2 SVGIG (reference sequence). The CDR3 covers 15 residues. In DNA, the CDR3 is TGTGCCTGGAGTCGACTAGCGGGAGGCCCCGGGGAGCTGTTTTTT. It yields the protein CAWSRLAGGPGELFF.

The table lists this clone with a count of one. CDR3 in amino acids: CAVSTGSAKNIQYF. CDR3 DNA: TGTGCCGTGTCGACAGGGTCGGCCAAAAACATTCAGTACTTC. J is TRBJ2-4 and V is TRBV28, with 7 bases fitting TRBD1. This CDR3 has 14 residues. The trim removed 11 bases at V and 1 base at J, leaving 8 bases unmatched. Germline CDR1 MDHEN, CDR2 SYDVKM.

This sequence joins TRBV19 and TRBJ1-6; TRBD1 might be the D (5 bases). The CDR3 is 14 amino acids. V was cut by 4 bases and J by 8 bases, with 12 bases left in between. Looked up from germline, CDR1 is LNHDA and CDR2 is SQIVND (reference sequence). The CDR3 spells CASSTGPLDSPLHF. The CDR3 DNA follows: TGTGCCAGTAGTACGGGACCGCTCGATTCACCCCTCCACTTT.

This clone came up a few times. The V and J genes are TRBV5-1 and TRBJ2-5; D might be TRBD1 or TRBD2, each matching 5 bases. The germline V gene has CDR1 SGHRS and CDR2 YFSETQ. The V end was cut by 2 bases, the J end by 3 bases, with 11 bases between. The CDR3 runs to 14 residues. The CDR3 nucleotides are TGCGCCAGCAGCTTCGGGACGGCAAAAGAGACCCAGTACTTC. Protein: CASSFGTAKETQYF.

The CDR3, as DNA: TGTGCCAGCAGCCAAGTTCCCGGACTAAACACAGATACGCAGTATTTT. This translates into CASSQVPGLNTDTQYF. The chain couples TRBV14 to TRBJ2-3; a possible D gene is TRBD2 (6 bases). CDR1 is SGHDN and CDR2 is FVKESK in the germline V gene. Trimming cost V 1 base and J 2 bases, with 13 bases left between them. The CDR3 is made up of 16 amino acids.

This clone was counted once. The rearrangement links TRBV5-8 to TRBJ1-6, with D perhaps matching TRBD1 (5 bases). Germline V gene lookup returns CDR1 SGHTS and CDR2 YDEGEE. Trimming left V 4 bases short and J 5 bases short, with 13 bases between. CDR3 length equals 15 residues. CDR3 region: CASSIPGTDNSPLHF. The CDR3 nucleotides read TGTGCCAGCAGCATACCCGGGACGGATAATTCACCCCTCCACTTT.

The V and J genes are TRBV18 and TRBJ2-1; D gene ambiguous. This CDR3 region has 16 residues. V was cut by 3 bases and J by 0 bases, with 12 bases left in between. Germline CDR1 reads KGHSH; CDR2 reads LQKENI. In DNA, the CDR3 is TGTGCCAGCTCACCCCGAGCAGGCAGCTCCTACAATGAGCAGTTCTTC. This gives the protein CASSPRAGSSYNEQFF.

In DNA, the CDR3 is TGTGCCAGCAGTGAGGCCGGGGAACAGAACGACACTGAAGCTTTCTTT. This translates into CASSEAGEQNDTEAFF. J is TRBJ1-1 and V is TRBV2, with D unresolved. This CDR3 has 16 residues. The germline CDR1 and CDR2 sequences are SNHLY and FYNNEI. Trimming pared 3 bases from V and 3 bases from J, leaving 17 bases between.

This chain links TRBV27 with TRBJ1-5; weak D call: TRBD1 (6 bases). The CDR3 is 14 residues long. Germline lookup yields CDR1 MNHEY and CDR2 SMNVEV (reference sequence). Trimming pared 4 bases from V and 1 base from J, leaving 8 bases between. CDR3 nucleotide sequence: TGTGCCAGCAGTTACAGGGAGAGCAATCAGCCCCAGCATTTT. It is translated as CASSYRESNQPQHF.